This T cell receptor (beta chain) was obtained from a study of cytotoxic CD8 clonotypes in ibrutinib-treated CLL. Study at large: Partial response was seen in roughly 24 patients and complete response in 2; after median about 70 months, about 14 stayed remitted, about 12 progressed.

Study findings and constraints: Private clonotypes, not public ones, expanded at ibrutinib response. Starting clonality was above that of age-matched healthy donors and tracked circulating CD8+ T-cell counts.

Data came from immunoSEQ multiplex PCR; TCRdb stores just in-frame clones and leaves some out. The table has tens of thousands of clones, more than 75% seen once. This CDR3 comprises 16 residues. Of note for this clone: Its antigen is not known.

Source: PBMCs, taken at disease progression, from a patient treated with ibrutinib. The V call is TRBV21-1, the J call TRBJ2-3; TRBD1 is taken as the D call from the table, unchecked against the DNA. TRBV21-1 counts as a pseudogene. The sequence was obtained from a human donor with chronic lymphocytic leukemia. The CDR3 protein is CASSSSQQVETDTQYF. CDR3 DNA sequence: TGTGCCAGCAGCTCAAGTCAGCAGGTAGAGACAGATACGCAGTATTTT.